The rows below give T cell receptor beta chains drawn from one sample of a study of T cells in Graves' hyperthyroidism and ophthalmopathy. In TCRdb, the multiplex PCR reads were re-called with MiXCR into one record per CDR3 protein. The repertoire holds under 350,000 distinct CDR3 sequences, with about 18% as singletons. Sequenced material: blood. Receptor source: a woman in her fifties or sixties with Graves' ophthalmopathy. Both conserved end residues are part of each CDR3. The D gene is left open where the match is weak. Size tells how often a clone was seen (once, few, many) or the class of an expanded clone, and some rows leave it out.

J gene,D gene,clone size,V gene,CDR3 DNA,CDR3 protein
TRBJ2-5,NA,NA,TRBV25-1,TGTGCCAGCGCAACTTCAAGGACAGTCCCCCACTTC,CASATSRTVPHF
TRBJ1-3,NA,few,TRBV10-1,TGCGCCAGCAGTGAAGGAGGGGGAGCTGGAAACACCATATATTTT,CASSEGGGAGNTIYF
TRBJ2-5,NA,many,TRBV12-3/TRBV12-4,TGTGCCAGCATGGGATCCACGACGACCCAGTACTTC,CASMGSTTTQYF
TRBJ1-2,NA,NA,TRBV15,TGTGCCGCCAGCAGAGATCAGGGAAATGACTACACCTTC,CAASRDQGNDYTF
TRBJ2-7,NA,few,TRBV7-2,TGTGCCAGCAGCTATACAACAGGCTACGAGCGGTACTTC,CASSYTTGYERYF
TRBJ2-7,NA,few,TRBV20-1,TGCAGGTCTCTTGGGCGGCAGTACTTC,CRSLGRQYF
TRBJ2-7,NA,many,TRBV2,TGTGCCAGCAGTGAGGACCGTCGCTCCTACGAGCAGTACTTC,CASSEDRRSYEQYF
TRBJ2-2,TRBD2,NA,TRBV5-4,TGTGCCACCCCCATAGCGGGAGGGGACACCGGGGAGCTGTTTTTT,CATPIAGGDTGELFF
TRBJ2-5,TRBD2,many,TRBV6-5,TGTGCCAGCAGTTACCTTGGACTAGCGGGGTCGCAAGAGACCCAGTACTTC,CASSYLGLAGSQETQYF
TRBJ1-4,NA,few,TRBV20-1,TGCAGTGCTAGAAGTGGTGAAAAACTGTTTTTT,CSARSGEKLFF
TRBJ2-5,NA,many,TRBV6-1,TGTGCCAGCAGTCGATCGGGGGCAGAGACCCAGTACTTC,CASSRSGAETQYF
TRBJ2-1,TRBD1,NA,TRBV12-3/TRBV12-4,TGTGCCAGCAGTTTGGGGGACAGGTCGTTCTTC,CASSLGDRSFF
TRBJ1-2,TRBD1,many,TRBV4-3,TGCGCCAGCAGCCAATCGCCGGCCCGGGACAGTCTCAACTATGGCTACACCTTC,CASSQSPARDSLNYGYTF
TRBJ1-2,NA,few,TRBV18,TGTGCCAGCCCACCCGACAAAAGCTATGGCTACACCTTC,CASPPDKSYGYTF
TRBJ1-1,NA,many,TRBV7-2,TGTGCCAGCAAAACTGTAGACCTTATGAACACTGAAGCTTTCTTT,CASKTVDLMNTEAFF
TRBJ1-6,TRBD1,many,TRBV6-1,TGTGCCAGCAACGACAGGGGGCAAGGCGGGAATTCACCCCTCCACTTT,CASNDRGQGGNSPLHF
TRBJ1-1,NA,few,TRBV18,TGTGCCAGCTCATCGTCCCAACGGGGCACTGAAGCTTTCTTT,CASSSSQRGTEAFF
TRBJ2-1,NA,few,TRBV5-1,TGCGCCAGCAGCTTGGAGGGGAGACCCTACAATGAGCAGTTCTTC,CASSLEGRPYNEQFF
TRBJ1-2,NA,few,TRBV19,TGTGCCAGTAGTGATCAAGACAGGCCCCGGTGGAGCTACACCTTC,CASSDQDRPRWSYTF
TRBJ2-3,TRBD1,NA,TRBV10-3,TGTGCCATCAGCCGACAGGGGGGAGAATATACGCAGTATTTT,CAISRQGGEYTQYF
TRBJ1-2,NA,many,TRBV7-2,TGTGCCAGCAGCATCACCTATGGCTACACCTTC,CASSITYGYTF
TRBJ1-2,TRBD1,NA,TRBV14,TGTGCCAGCAGTCGGACAGGACCCTATTCCGGCTACACCTTC,CASSRTGPYSGYTF
TRBJ2-1,NA,many,TRBV5-1,TGCGCCAGCAGCTTGGCCAGGGCAGCAAGCTCCTACAATGAGCAGTTCTTC,CASSLARAASSYNEQFF
TRBJ1-5,TRBD1,many,TRBV28,TGTGCCAGTTGGGGGACAGCTCCTTACTTCAATCAGCCCCAGCATTTT,CASWGTAPYFNQPQHF
TRBJ1-2,TRBD1,many,TRBV2,TGTGCCAGGACAGGGGACTATGGCTACACCTTC,CARTGDYGYTF
TRBJ2-7,NA,many,TRBV28,TGTGCCCTAGCCACGGCAGCGGCGGGCGAGCAGTACTTC,CALATAAAGEQYF
TRBJ2-5,TRBD1,many,TRBV28,TGTGCCAGCAGTTTCCACACCGGGACAGGGTTGGAAGAGACCCAGTACTTC,CASSFHTGTGLEETQYF
TRBJ1-2,NA,many,TRBV2,TGTGCCAGCAGTGTATCAGGGGTTAGGGGCTACACCTTC,CASSVSGVRGYTF
TRBJ2-2,NA,NA,TRBV7-9,TGTGCCAGCAGCTTTTCGGGGATCACCGGGGAGCTGTTTTTT,CASSFSGITGELFF
TRBJ1-1,TRBD1,many,TRBV6-1,TGTGCCAGCAGCCCGACAGGGACGGCTGAAGCTTTCTTT,CASSPTGTAEAFF
TRBJ2-1,NA,many,TRBV28,TGTGCCAGCAGTTTAACAGGGATGGGGGGGGGTATCGACAATGAGCAGTTCTTC,CASSLTGMGGGIDNEQFF
TRBJ2-7,TRBD2,many,TRBV7-2,TGTGCCAGCAGCTTAGGCTCTAGCGGGAGCTACGAGCAGTACTTC,CASSLGSSGSYEQYF
TRBJ1-2,TRBD1,once,TRBV10-3,TGTGCCATCAGTGAGTCCCAAAGCCGACAGGGCTATGGCTACACCTTC,CAISESQSRQGYGYTF
TRBJ2-7,NA,NA,TRBV5-8,TGTGCCAGCAGCTTCGAGATGTTGACCTACGAGCAGTACTTC,CASSFEMLTYEQYF
TRBJ1-2,NA,many,TRBV12-3/TRBV12-4,TGTGCCAGCAGTTTCAGAGATAACTATGGCTACACCTTC,CASSFRDNYGYTF